One and the same sample provided the 19 T cell receptor beta chains below, sequenced in a study of beta chain features in type 1 diabetes. The authors reverse transcribed all of the isolated RNA, so sequencing captured expressed TCRB transcripts. Assay used: immunoSEQ multiplex PCR; TCRdb lists only in-frame clones, some missing. Of approximately 340,000 clones listed, over 13% were seen once; the top ten hold under 0.02%. Specimen: naive CD4+ T cells from blood. These receptors were taken from a woman between 18 and 30 years old in good health.

This clone has only a few counts. The chain couples TRBV7-9 to TRBJ1-1; 7 bases line up with TRBD1. V shed 3 bases, J shed 5 bases, and the junction held 12 bases outside the gene matches. This CDR3 is built from 16 residues. Germline CDR1 is SEHNR and CDR2 is FQNEAQ (reference sequence). The CDR3 is CASSFRPGQGGTEAFF. The CDR3 bases are TGTGCCAGCAGCTTCCGACCCGGGCAGGGGGGAACTGAAGCTTTCTTT.

The chain is built from TRBV5-4 and TRBJ2-3, with TRBD1 matching 7 bases. Trimming cost V 0 bases and J 1 base; bases outside gene matches: 5. This CDR3 spans 16 amino acids. Germline CDR1 and CDR2: SGHNT and YYREEE (reference sequence). CDR3 protein: CASSLEGARGTDTQYF. CDR3 nucleotides: TGTGCCAGCAGCTTGGAGGGGGCGCGGGGCACAGATACGCAGTATTTT.

The rearrangement joins TRBV9 to TRBJ2-7; a possible D gene is TRBD1 (5 bases). Germline CDR1 reads SGDLS; CDR2 reads YYNGEE. This CDR3 contains 16 residues. V lost 1 base and J 3 bases, leaving 17 bases between the germline ends. The DNA of the CDR3 is TGTGCCAGCAGCGTAAATGGGATGGGGCATTTCTACGAGCAGTACTTC. This encodes CASSVNGMGHFYEQYF.

This clone was observed a handful of times. The V and J genes are TRBV30 and TRBJ2-5; TRBD1 might be the D (6 bases). V was pared by 2 bases and J by 2 bases, with 9 bases between. Germline lookup yields CDR1 GTSNPN and CDR2 SVGIG (reference sequence). The CDR3 extends over 13 amino acids. The chain's CDR3 is CAWSLQGQETQYF. The CDR3, as DNA: TGTGCCTGGAGTTTACAGGGACAAGAGACCCAGTACTTC.

The chain joins TRBV5-1 to TRBJ2-5; perhaps TRBD2 as D (5 bases). Germline loops: CDR1 SGHRS, CDR2 YFSETQ. V lost 4 bases to trimming and J lost 3 bases, with 10 bases between them. There are 13 residues in the CDR3. In DNA, the CDR3 is TGCGCCAGCAGCCTACAACTAGAAGAGACCCAGTACTTC. Its translation: CASSLQLEETQYF. Complete variable domain (other parts from reference TRBV5-1 and TRBJ2-5): KAGVTQTPRYLIKTRGQQVTLSCSPISGHRSVSWYQQTPGQGLQFLFEYFSETQRNKGNFPGRFSGRQFSNSRSEMNVSTLELGDSALYLCASSLQLEETQYFGPGTRLLVL.

This clone was counted only a few times. The chain combines TRBV7-2 with TRBJ1-3, with D hard to call. Trimming removed 2 bases from V and 1 base from J, with 6 bases in between. CDR1 is SGHTA and CDR2 is FQGNSA in the germline V gene. CDR3 length: 14 residues. The CDR3 DNA reads TGTGCCAGCAGCTTACGGGTGTCTGGAAACACCATATATTTT. Its protein is CASSLRVSGNTIYF.

A few counts support this clone. The rearrangement uses TRBV28 and TRBJ2-2; the D gene is possibly TRBD1 (5 bases). This CDR3 is 15 amino acids long. V was shortened by 7 bases and J by 2 bases, with 14 bases between the two germline ends. Per germline, CDR1 MDHEN and CDR2 SYDVKM. CDR3 amino acids: CASILRGYNTGELFF. The CDR3 nucleotides are TGTGCCAGCATCCTAAGGGGCTATAACACCGGGGAGCTGTTTTTT.

In this sample, this clone turned up a few times. The chain has TRBV27 and TRBJ1-5; D gene ambiguous. The CDR3 covers 12 residues. Germline CDR1 reads MNHEY; CDR2 reads SMNVEV (reference sequence). V lost 4 bases and J 3 bases, leaving 4 bases between the germline ends. In DNA form, the CDR3 reads TGTGCCAGCAGTTATCTCAATCAGCCCCAGCATTTT. It yields the protein CASSYLNQPQHF.

V gene TRBV5-4 combines with J gene TRBJ2-1; tentatively, D is TRBD2 (5 bases). The CDR3 is made up of 16 amino acids. Trimming removed 4 bases at V and 7 bases at J, with 21 bases between. Germline V gives CDR1 SGHNT, CDR2 YYREEE (reference sequence). Here the CDR3 reads CASSPRGPRGKNEQFF. The CDR3 bases are TGTGCCAGCAGCCCGCGAGGTCCCCGGGGAAAAAATGAGCAGTTCTTC.

V and J are TRBV4-2 and TRBJ2-7; 11 positions match TRBD2. Germline values: CDR1 LGHNA, CDR2 YNFKEQ. This CDR3 has 17 residues. With V trimmed by 2 bases and J by 2 bases, 8 bases remained unmatched. This CDR3 is CASSQPGGTSGTYEQYF. CDR3 nucleotides: TGTGCCAGCAGCCAACCTGGAGGGACTAGCGGTACCTACGAGCAGTACTTC.

CDR3 residues: CASSPIETQYF. As DNA, the CDR3 is TGTGCCAGCAGCCCTATCGAGACCCAGTACTTC. The chain carries TRBV7-2 and TRBJ2-5; D not resolved. There are 11 residues in the CDR3. Trimming left V 5 bases short and J 5 bases short, with 6 bases between. In germline, CDR1 is SGHTA, CDR2 FQGNSA.

This clone was counted once. The gene calls are TRBV19 and TRBJ2-7; 14 bases are shared with TRBD2. The V and J ends lost 5 bases and 3 bases, in that order; junction bases with no gene match: 6. The CDR3 has 16 residues. Germline V gives CDR1 LNHDA, CDR2 SQIVND (reference sequence). In DNA, the CDR3 is TGTGCCAGTAGTTCCCTCGGGACTAGCGGGAGCTACGAGCAGTACTTC. As protein: CASSSLGTSGSYEQYF.

This clone was seen only a few times. The chain uses TRBV11-2 and TRBJ2-1; D perhaps matches TRBD1 (6 bases). CDR1 SGHAT and CDR2 FQNNGV come from the germline V gene. The CDR3 extends over 15 amino acids. Deletions cut 8 bases from V and 7 bases from J, with 21 bases between. As DNA, the CDR3 is TGTGCCAGCCACGGCGGTGTCAGGGGTTCGAATGAGCAGTTCTTC. Translation gives CASHGGVRGSNEQFF. The variable domain in full, with the rest retrieved from reference TRBV11-2 and TRBJ2-1, is EAGVAQSPRYKIIEKRQSVAFWCNPISGHATLYWYQQILGQGPKLLIQFQNNGVVDDSQLPKDRFSAERLKGVDSTLKIQPAKLEDSAVYLCASHGGVRGSNEQFFGPGTRLTVL.

This clone was observed a handful of times. The chain is built from TRBV6-5 and TRBJ1-2, with D perhaps TRBD1 (5 bases). There are 14 residues in the CDR3. Germline CDR1 reads MNHEY; CDR2 reads SVGAGI. Trimming removed 3 bases at V and 5 bases at J, with 13 bases between. CDR3 region: CASSYGDWGYGYTF. CDR3 nucleotides: TGTGCCAGCAGTTATGGGGACTGGGGGTATGGCTACACCTTC.

This clone has only a few counts. The CDR3 region is CASTPPGTSATDTQYF. DNA of the CDR3: TGTGCCAGCACCCCCCCCGGGACTAGCGCAACAGATACGCAGTATTTT. The chain joins TRBV28 to TRBJ2-3; TRBD2 matches 10 bases. The CDR3 covers 16 residues. The germline V gene has CDR1 MDHEN and CDR2 SYDVKM. V lost 7 bases and J lost 3; bases outside the gene matches: 10.

A note on this clone: One junction end does not reproduce the germline sequence, and a read error may be involved. The chain combines TRBV5-4 with TRBJ1-1, with D perhaps TRBD1 (6 bases). This CDR3 comprises 13 residues. Germline V gene lookup returns CDR1 SGHNT and CDR2 YYREEE (reference sequence). CDR3 sequence: CASSAGQFPEAFF. The CDR3 coding sequence is TGTGCCAGCAGCGCCGGACAGTTCCCTGAGGCTTTCTTT.

The J gene is TRBJ2-1, the V gene TRBV5-1; tentative D call: TRBD1 (6 bases). CDR3 size: 13 residues. The V and J ends lost 0 bases and 6 bases respectively, with 7 bases between them. Germline CDR1 reads SGHRS; CDR2 reads YFSETQ. CDR3 coding DNA: TGCGCCAGCAGCTTGGACAGGGTCAATGAGCAGTTCTTC. It yields the protein CASSLDRVNEQFF.

The V call is TRBV6-5, the J call TRBJ2-5; D is uncertain. CDR3 length: 11 residues. Trimming took 7 bases from V and 0 from J, leaving 3 bases between them. Germline V CDR1 and CDR2: MNHEY, SVGAGI. CDR3 in amino acids: CASTNQETQYF. The CDR3 nucleotides are TGTGCCAGCACCAACCAAGAGACCCAGTACTTC.

J is TRBJ2-1 and V is TRBV20-1; the D is unclear. The CDR3 covers 11 residues. CDR1 is DFQATT, CDR2 SNEGSKA, per germline (reference sequence). The DNA for the CDR3 is TGCAGCCTCTGGGCCAGGAATGAGCAGTTCTTC. This codes for CSLWARNEQFF.